A single T cell receptor beta chain is shown here with its context. Its antigen remains unidentified. The sample is drawn from a study of glioma-infiltrating T cells after dendritic cell vaccination. Notes on the study in general: Only a small number of patients had complete blood and tumor samples. Patients with more pretreatment TILs had longer time to progression and survival.

V was cut by 0 bases and J by 4 bases, with 12 bases left in between. Germline V gene sequence: CDR1 SGHTA, CDR2 FQGNSA. The length of the CDR3 is 15 residues. Input was 2 to 2.5 ug genomic DNA, or all available if less. Primers: 60 V beta forward and 13 J beta reverse. Sequenced by immunoSEQ multiplex PCR; TCRdb stores in-frame clones only, minus some. This repertoire shows roughly 68,000 clones, 82% found once; its top ten account for under 10%. The gene calls are TRBV7-2 and TRBJ2-5, with D hard to call. The sample in question was blood, obtained before dendritic cell vaccination. This receptor was obtained from a human donor with glioblastoma. In DNA form, the CDR3 reads TGTGCCAGCAGCTTAGCGCATGCTGGGCGAGAGACCCAGTACTTC. Translating gives CASSLAHAGRETQYF.